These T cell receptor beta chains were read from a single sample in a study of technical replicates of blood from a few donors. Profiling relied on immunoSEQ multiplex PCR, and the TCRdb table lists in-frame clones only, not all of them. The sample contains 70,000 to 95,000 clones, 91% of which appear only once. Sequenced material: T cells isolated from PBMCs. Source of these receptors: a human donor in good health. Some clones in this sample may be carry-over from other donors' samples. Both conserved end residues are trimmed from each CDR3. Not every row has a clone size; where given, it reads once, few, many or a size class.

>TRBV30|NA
AWSPGPYEQY
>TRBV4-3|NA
ASSQRLAGVEEQF
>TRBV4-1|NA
ASSQGRRTGYSYNEQF
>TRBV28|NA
ASSFPTASGSTDTQY
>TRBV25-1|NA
ASSLRHTGELF
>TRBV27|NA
ATQLGGVHEQF
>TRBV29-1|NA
SVEPGQGNTIY
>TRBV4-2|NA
ASSQSRTGLWFYLGTEAF
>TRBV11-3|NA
ASSLDSYEQY
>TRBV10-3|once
AISFGTSGNEQF